This TCR beta chain was sequenced for a study of blood T cell repertoires in COVID-19. For the study at large: The samples span acute and convalescent COVID-19 from the United States, Italy and Spain. Sources were T cells, B-cell-depleted T cells, or PBMCs; the material itself was cDNA or gDNA.

The CDR3 is made up of 16 amino acids. The protocol was immunoSEQ multiplex PCR, while the TCRdb copy is restricted to in-frame clones and leaves out a portion. The sample includes more than 250,000 clones, around 83% of them seen just once. The J gene is TRBJ2-2, the V gene TRBV21-1; TRBD1 reflects the table's D call only, with no check against the DNA. TRBV21-1 is deemed a pseudogene. The material sequenced was peripheral blood. The clonotype comes from a woman between 45 and 65 years old with acute or convalescent COVID-19. CDR3 nucleotide sequence: TGTGCCAGCACCCTAGGACAGGCGGTGGACACCGGGGAGCTGTTTTTT. Translating gives CASTLGQAVDTGELFF.